This TCR beta chain was profiled in a study of T cell responses to AZD1222 COVID-19 vaccine. Study-wide results and limits: Spike-specific TCR breadth and depth went up after people got two AZD1222 doses. The peak T cell response came first, and repertoires were sampled only after it. Vaccine-associated CD4 TCRs spanned spike, dominant at 160-218 and 743-854.

Libraries were prepared by immunoSEQ multiplex PCR; TCRdb keeps only in-frame clonotypes and omits some of them. The sample lists about 150,000 clones, about 87% occurring once. Notes on this clone: The target antigen is unknown.

CDR3 length: 16 residues. The junction had 11 bases not matched to a gene; V was cut back by 4 bases and J by 5 bases. CDR1 is LNHDA and CDR2 is SQIVND in the germline V gene (reference sequence). This chain joins TRBV19 and TRBJ1-1; TRBD1 matches 9 bases. This clonotype originated in an adult in good health. Sequencing was performed on peripheral blood, taken on day 0 of AZD1222 vaccination. The CDR3 region has the DNA TGTGCCAGTAGTACCCGGACAGGGGAGGCGGGTACTGAAGCTTTCTTT. Translated, it gives CASSTRTGEAGTEAFF.